This entry describes one TCR beta chain. The antigen is not known. The data stem from a study of human CD8 memory T cell subsets. The study's findings and limits: Only minimal overlap was seen between the stem-like memory and the precursor exhausted T cell repertoires. Whereas effector memory cells differed, stem-like memory and precursor exhausted T cells had comparably high diversity.

Construction of TCR beta libraries was accomplished by means of UMI-labeled 5' RACE. One entry per CDR3 protein, without DNA, is what TCRdb gives after re-calling the 5' RACE reads. The sample holds 8,300 or so distinct CDR3 sequences. The study classified TPEX cells as CCR7+ PD-1+ TIGIT+ early memory CD8+ T cells bearing exhausted-like traits. The starting material, duplicate vials of around 140,000 sorted CD8+ T cells per subset, provided the RNA. The clonotype comes from a human donor in good health. The source material was CD8+ T cells from PBMCs.

The CDR3 here is CASSFGGSGNEQFF. The gene calls are TRBV7-3 and TRBJ2-1; TCRdb outputs TRBD2, but without DNA this stays unchecked. This CDR3 is built from 14 residues. CDR1 and CDR2 (germline): SGHTA, FQGTGA.